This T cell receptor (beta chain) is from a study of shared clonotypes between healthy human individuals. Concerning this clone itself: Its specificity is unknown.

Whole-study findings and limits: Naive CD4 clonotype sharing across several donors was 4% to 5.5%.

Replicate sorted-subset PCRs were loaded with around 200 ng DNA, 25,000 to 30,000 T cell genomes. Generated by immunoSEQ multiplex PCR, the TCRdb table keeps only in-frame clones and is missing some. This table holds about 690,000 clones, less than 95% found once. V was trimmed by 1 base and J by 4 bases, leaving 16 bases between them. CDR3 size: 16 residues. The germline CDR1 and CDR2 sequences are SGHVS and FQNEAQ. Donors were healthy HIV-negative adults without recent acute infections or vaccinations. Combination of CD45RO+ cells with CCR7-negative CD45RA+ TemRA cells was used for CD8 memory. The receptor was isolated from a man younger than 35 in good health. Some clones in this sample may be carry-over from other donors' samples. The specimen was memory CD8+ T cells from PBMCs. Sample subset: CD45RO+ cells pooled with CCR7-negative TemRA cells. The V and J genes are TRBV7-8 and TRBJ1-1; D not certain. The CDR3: CASSLVIGDEGTEAFF. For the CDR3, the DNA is TGTGCCAGCAGCTTAGTTATCGGGGATGAGGGCACTGAAGCTTTCTTT.